What follows describes a single TCR beta chain. Measured with immunoSEQ multiplex PCR; TCRdb has only the in-frame clones, and not every one. The table lists about 180,000 clones, more than 75% of them singletons. These data come from a study of blood T cell repertoires in COVID-19. The CDR3 runs 17 residues. The germline gives CDR1 SGHTS, CDR2 YDEGEE. V was clipped by 3 bases and J by 4 bases; unmatched bases: 10. The chain uses TRBV5-8 and TRBJ2-2, with TRBD1 matching 9 bases. Material for sequencing was PBMCs or T cells enriched from blood (not recorded which). The TCR comes from a woman under 40 who had recovered from COVID-19. This chain's CDR3 is CASSYTGTGRTTGELFF. CDR3 coding DNA: TGTGCCAGCAGCTACACCGGGACAGGGAGGACCACCGGGGAGCTGTTTTTT.